The 18 T cell receptor beta chains below were found in one sample sequenced in a study of CD8+ T cells in alopecia areata (dated by TCRdb to between 2017 and 2018). The library came from the immunoSEQ multiplex PCR assay. To provide template for TCR sequencing, every sample had RNA extracted and reverse transcribed into cDNA. Not all clones reach the TCRdb copy of this immuneACCESS table, which keeps in-frame sequences only. Checked studies attribute under half of the gap to unresolved V genes and leave the rest unexplained. The sample table holds some 170,000 clones, of which 50% to 75% were seen once. The leading ten clones occupy 16% of the sample. The sample's treatment or condition label is to be understood as: oral pan-JAK inhibitor, 5-10 mg twice daily. The sequenced sample was CD4+ T cells sorted from blood, obtained at approximately week 60, from a patient treated with tofacitinib. These receptor sequences come from a human donor with alopecia areata.

This clone was observed a few times. The junction departs from the called germline gene at one end, perhaps through a read error. This chain links TRBV7-7 with TRBJ2-5; tentative D call: TRBD2 (6 bases). CDR3 size: 15 residues. CDR1 and CDR2 (germline): SSHAT, FNYEAQ (reference sequence). This CDR3 is CASSLGSPEGETQYF. CDR3 nucleotide sequence: TGTGCTAGCAGCTTAGGATCCCCGGAGGGAGAGACCCAGTACTTC.

This chain uses TRBV29-1 with TRBJ2-5; D remains unclear. CDR3 length: 13 residues. The germline CDR1 and CDR2 sequences are SQVTM and ANQGSEA. Trimming removed 3 bases from V and 2 bases from J, with 10 bases in between. In DNA form, the CDR3 reads TGCAGCGTTGAGGCGGTATTACAAGAGACCCAGTACTTC. Amino acid sequence: CSVEAVLQETQYF.

CDR3: CSAIGQGGYTF. In DNA form, the CDR3 reads TGCAGTGCTATAGGACAGGGCGGCTACACCTTC. The V gene is TRBV20-1, the J gene TRBJ1-2, with 8 bases that match TRBD1. CDR1 is DFQATT and CDR2 is SNEGSKA in the germline V gene (reference sequence). V shed 4 bases, J shed 8 bases, and the junction held 3 bases outside the gene matches. This CDR3 contains 11 residues.

The chain recombines TRBV7-9 with TRBJ1-3, with D possibly being TRBD1 (6 bases). Trimming took 5 bases from V and 1 from J, leaving 15 bases between them. The CDR3 runs to 16 residues. Germline-derived CDR1 and CDR2 are SEHNR and FQNEAQ (reference sequence). This CDR3 is CASSNKYRESGNTIYF. The CDR3, as DNA: TGTGCCAGCAGCAACAAATACAGGGAGTCTGGAAACACCATATATTTT.

V gene TRBV7-9 combines with J gene TRBJ2-2; maybe TRBD2 (5 bases). CDR1 SEHNR and CDR2 FQNEAQ come from the germline V gene (reference sequence). This CDR3 spans 13 amino acids. Trimming left V 1 base short and J 8 bases short, with 8 bases between. CDR3 in amino acids: CASSLGGSGELFF. The CDR3 nucleotides read TGTGCCAGCAGCTTAGGAGGGTCGGGGGAGCTGTTTTTT. Complete variable domain (other parts from reference TRBV7-9 and TRBJ2-2): DTGVSQNPRHKITKRGQNVTFRCDPISEHNRLYWYRQTLGQGPEFLTYFQNEAQLEKSRLLSDRFSAERPKGSFSTLEIQRTEQGDSAMYLCASSLGGSGELFFGEGSRLTVL.

This clone was counted between two and nine times. The chain has TRBV15 and TRBJ2-5, with a weak D call TRBD1 (6 bases). The CDR3 has 15 residues. Germline lookup yields CDR1 LNHNV and CDR2 YYDKDF (reference sequence). V was trimmed by 3 bases and J by 3 bases, leaving 14 bases between them. The CDR3 region is CATSSPTGTEETQYF. CDR3 in DNA: TGTGCCACCAGCAGCCCCACAGGGACCGAAGAGACCCAGTACTTC.

The rearrangement links TRBV30 to TRBJ1-4; no reliable D call. From germline, CDR1 is GTSNPN and CDR2 SVGIG (reference sequence). The CDR3 sequence is 14 residues long. The ends were cut back, 3 bases at V and 5 bases at J, with 13 bases in the middle. The CDR3 loop is CAWSPGPGNEKLFF. For the CDR3, the DNA is TGTGCCTGGAGCCCCGGGCCGGGAAATGAAAAACTGTTTTTT.

The chain uses TRBV5-1 and TRBJ2-5; no definite D call. Germline values: CDR1 SGHRS, CDR2 YFSETQ. This CDR3 comprises 14 residues. Trimming shortened V by 3 bases and J by 0 bases, and 9 bases separated the two germline ends. The CDR3: CASSSTSYQETQYF. The CDR3 DNA is TGCGCCAGCAGCTCGACTTCGTACCAAGAGACCCAGTACTTC.

V and J are TRBV27 and TRBJ1-2; 9 bases fit TRBD1. Unmatched junction bases numbered 4, after V lost 3 bases and J lost 2 bases. Germline CDR1 is MNHEY and CDR2 is SMNVEV (reference sequence). The CDR3 has 15 residues. This chain's CDR3 is CASSFGTGRNYGYTF. The CDR3 nucleotides read TGTGCCAGCAGTTTCGGGACAGGGAGGAACTATGGCTACACCTTC.

The chain combines TRBV5-1 with TRBJ2-5; D possibly corresponds to TRBD2 (6 bases). CDR1 is SGHRS, CDR2 YFSETQ, per germline. The V gene lost 2 bases and the J gene lost 4 bases, with 9 bases spanning the gap. This CDR3 has 13 amino acids. CDR3 sequence: CASSFGRVETQYF. DNA for the CDR3: TGCGCCAGCAGCTTCGGGAGAGTAGAGACCCAGTACTTC.

The rearrangement joins TRBV9 to TRBJ1-1; D not resolved. V dropped 0 bases and J dropped 4 bases, with 10 bases sitting between them. Germline V gives CDR1 SGDLS, CDR2 YYNGEE. This CDR3 has 14 amino acids. CDR3 protein: CASSVVEGPTEAFF. CDR3 bases: TGTGCCAGCAGCGTAGTGGAGGGTCCCACTGAAGCTTTCTTT.

This clone showed up just a few times. The rearrangement uses TRBV9 and TRBJ2-3, with D maybe TRBD2 (6 bases). The CDR3 has 14 amino acids. The germline V gene encodes CDR1 SGDLS and CDR2 YYNGEE. V gave up 2 bases and J gave up 1 base, with 8 bases separating them. The CDR3 DNA reads TGTGCCAGCAGCGTCGGGGGACGCACAGATACGCAGTATTTT. This codes for CASSVGGRTDTQYF.

The chain combines TRBV29-1 with TRBJ1-2, with a weak D call TRBD1 (6 bases). This CDR3 has 13 residues. Germline CDR1 SQVTM, CDR2 ANQGSEA. Trimming pared 4 bases from V and 6 bases from J, leaving 15 bases between. CDR3 residues: CSVASNRADGYTF. The CDR3 DNA reads as TGCAGCGTTGCAAGCAACAGGGCCGATGGCTACACCTTC.

The chain joins TRBV4-2 to TRBJ2-7; D is unresolved. Trimming left V 1 base short and J 3 bases short, with 10 bases between. CDR3 length: 14 residues. CDR1 is LGHNA, CDR2 YNFKEQ, per germline. This CDR3 reads CASSQGPEFYEQYF. The CDR3 coding sequence is TGTGCCAGCAGCCAAGGTCCGGAGTTCTACGAGCAGTACTTC.

V gene TRBV30 combines with J gene TRBJ1-3; D is perhaps TRBD1 (5 bases). The CDR3 contains 13 residues. V was cut by 2 bases and J by 3 bases, with 8 bases left in between. Looked up from germline, CDR1 is GTSNPN and CDR2 is SVGIG (reference sequence). The CDR3 nucleotides are TGTGCCTGGAGTTTGGGGGTTGGAAACACCATATATTTT. This gives the protein CAWSLGVGNTIYF.

This sequence joins TRBV19 and TRBJ1-2; D uncertain. Germline CDR1 and CDR2: LNHDA and SQIVND (reference sequence). The CDR3 runs to 15 residues. Between the trimmed V and J ends, which lost 5 bases and 0 bases, there was a span of 13 bases. The CDR3 DNA sequence: TGTGCCAGTAGTCCCGACGGGATTCCTAACTATGGCTACACCTTC. It specifies CASSPDGIPNYGYTF.

The rearrangement uses TRBV21-1 and TRBJ1-2; TRBD1 is the table's D call, not checked against the DNA. TRBV21-1 is given as a pseudogene. CDR3 length equals 15 residues. CDR3 in DNA: TGTGCCAGCAGCAACGTAGACAGGGGGCCTCGTGGCTACACCTTC. It translates to CASSNVDRGPRGYTF.

The chain joins TRBV6-1 to TRBJ1-5; D ambiguous. The germline V gene has CDR1 MNHNS and CDR2 SASEGT. The V end lost 5 bases, the J end lost 4 bases, and 9 bases lay between the germline ends. The CDR3 length is 13 residues. Here the CDR3 DNA reads TGTGCCAGCAGTTGGGAACCGAATCAGCCCCAGCATTTT. Amino acid sequence: CASSWEPNQPQHF.